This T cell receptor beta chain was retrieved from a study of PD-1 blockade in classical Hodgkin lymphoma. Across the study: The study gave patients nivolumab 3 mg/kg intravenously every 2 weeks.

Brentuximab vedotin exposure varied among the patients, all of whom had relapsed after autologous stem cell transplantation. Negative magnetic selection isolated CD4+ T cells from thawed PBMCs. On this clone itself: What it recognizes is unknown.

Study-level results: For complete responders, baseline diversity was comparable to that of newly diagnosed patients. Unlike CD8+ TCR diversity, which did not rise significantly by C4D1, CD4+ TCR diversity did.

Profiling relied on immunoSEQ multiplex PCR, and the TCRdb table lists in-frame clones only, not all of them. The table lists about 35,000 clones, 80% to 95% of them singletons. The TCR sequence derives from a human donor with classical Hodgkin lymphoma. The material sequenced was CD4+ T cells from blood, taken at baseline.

The CDR3 loop reads CATQGLDEQFF. The CDR3, as DNA: TGTGCCACACAGGGGTTAGATGAGCAGTTCTTC. The rearrangement links TRBV6-5 to TRBJ2-1; 7 bases are shared with TRBD1. Germline V gene sequence: CDR1 MNHEY, CDR2 SVGAGI. The length of the CDR3 is 11 residues. The J segment lost 8 bases and the V segment lost 10 bases, leaving 5 bases of the junction unmatched.